This T cell receptor (beta chain) appears in the sequencing data of a study of T cell responses to AZD1222 COVID-19 vaccine. Clones were sequenced by immunoSEQ multiplex PCR, and TCRdb holds only the in-frame ones, with some missing. This repertoire shows 100,000 or so clones, roughly 89% found once; its top ten account for over 15%. This receptor was obtained from an adult in good health. The sequenced sample was peripheral blood, obtained on day 0 of AZD1222 vaccination.

The CDR3 DNA follows: TGTGCCAGCAGTGATATACTAGCGGGCACCACAGATACGCAGTATTTT. Encoded protein: CASSDILAGTTDTQYF. This rearrangement joins TRBV6-1 to TRBJ2-3; 9 nucleotides line up with TRBD2. The length of the CDR3 is 16 residues. J gave up 2 bases and V 3 bases, and 6 bases lay outside the gene matches. The germline CDR1 and CDR2 sequences are MNHNS and SASEGT.